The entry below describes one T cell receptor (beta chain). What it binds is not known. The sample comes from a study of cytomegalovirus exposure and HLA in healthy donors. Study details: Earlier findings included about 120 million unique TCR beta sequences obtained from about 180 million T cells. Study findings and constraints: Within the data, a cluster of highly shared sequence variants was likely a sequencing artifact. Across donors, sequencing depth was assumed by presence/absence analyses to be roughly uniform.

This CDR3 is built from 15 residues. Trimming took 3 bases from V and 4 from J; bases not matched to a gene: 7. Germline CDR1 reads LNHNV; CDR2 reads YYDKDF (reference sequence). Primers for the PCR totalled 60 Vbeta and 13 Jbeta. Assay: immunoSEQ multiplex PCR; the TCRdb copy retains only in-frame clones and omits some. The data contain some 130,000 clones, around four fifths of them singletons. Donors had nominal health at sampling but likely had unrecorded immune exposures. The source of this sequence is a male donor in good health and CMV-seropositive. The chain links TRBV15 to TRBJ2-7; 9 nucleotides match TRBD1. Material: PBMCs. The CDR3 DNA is TGTGCCACCAGCAGGGAAGGGACAGGGAATTACGAGCAGTACTTC. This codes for CATSREGTGNYEQYF.